These T cell receptor beta chains were read from a single sample in a study of T cells in localized non-small cell lung cancer. The protocol was immunoSEQ multiplex PCR, while the TCRdb copy is restricted to in-frame clones and leaves out a portion. This sample carries about 20,000 clones, 75% to 90% of them seen once, and the ten largest clones take 12%. The starting material was PBMCs, obtained before any cancer treatment. These receptors were collected from a man aged 40-75 years with stage II squamous cell lung carcinoma. Each CDR3 is given with its conserved first and last residue. The D gene is left open where the match is weak. Rows give clone size only sometimes, using once, few, many, or a class for an expanded clone.

j_call	v_call	d_call	clone_size	cdr3_nt	cdr3_aa
TRBJ2-1	TRBV6-5	.	.	TGTGCCAGCAGTTACTCGACTGGAGAACGCAATGAGCAGTTCTTC	CASSYSTGERNEQFF
TRBJ2-3	TRBV5-4	.	.	TGTGCCAGCAGCTCCGCTTTTGGGAGGGGGACAGATACGCAGTATTTT	CASSSAFGRGTDTQYF
TRBJ2-5	TRBV7-7	TRBD1	.	TGTGCTAGCAGCCGGGACAGTGAAGAGACCCAGTACTTC	CASSRDSEETQYF
TRBJ1-1	TRBV13	.	once	TGTGCCAGCAGCGTGAGACAGAACACTGAAGCTTTCTTT	CASSVRQNTEAFF
TRBJ2-1	TRBV7-9	TRBD2	.	TGTGCCAGCAGCCCAGCGGGGAGGGGACTTTCCTACAATGAGCAGTTCTTC	CASSPAGRGLSYNEQFF
TRBJ2-2	TRBV6-5	.	.	TGTGCCAGCAGGGAGAACACCGGGGAGCTGTTTTTT	CASRENTGELFF
TRBJ2-7	TRBV10-2	.	.	TGCGCCAGCAGTGATAACTACGAGCAGTACTTC	CASSDNYEQYF
TRBJ1-5	TRBV7-6	TRBD1	.	TGTGCCAGCAGCTTAGAACAGGGGGAGCAGCCCCAGCATTTT	CASSLEQGEQPQHF
TRBJ1-1	TRBV18	TRBD1	.	TGTGCCAGCTCACCGGGACAGGTGAACACTGAAGCTTTCTTT	CASSPGQVNTEAFF
TRBJ2-2	TRBV5-1	.	.	TGCGCCAGCAGGACAGAGAACACCGGGGAGCTGTTTTTT	CASRTENTGELFF
TRBJ1-1	TRBV29-1	.	once	TGCAGCGTTGAAAGAGGTATGAACACTGAAGCTTTCTTT	CSVERGMNTEAFF
TRBJ2-4	TRBV7-9	TRBD1	.	TGTGCCAGCAGCTTAGGGGACAGGTACAGCATTCAGTACTTC	CASSLGDRYSIQYF
TRBJ1-4	TRBV5-6	.	.	TGTGCCAGCAGCTTTTCGTCCGAAAAACTGTTTTTT	CASSFSSEKLFF
TRBJ1-1	TRBV18	.	.	TGTGCCAGCTCACCACCGGGGTCAGGGCGGAACACTGAAGCTTTCTTT	CASSPPGSGRNTEAFF
TRBJ1-2	TRBV27	.	.	TGTGCCAGCAGTTCACCTTTACAGGGCTATGGCTACACCTTC	CASSSPLQGYGYTF
TRBJ2-3	TRBV19	TRBD2	.	TGTGCCAGTAGTCTTCCGGGGGGGACCCACACAGATACGCAGTATTTT	CASSLPGGTHTDTQYF
TRBJ2-5	TRBV7-9	.	.	TGTGCCAGCAGCCTGGTTCTCGAGACCCAGTACTTC	CASSLVLETQYF
TRBJ1-1	TRBV11-3	.	.	TGTGCCAGCAGCTTCAGCATGGGGGGTTTACTGAACACTGAAGCTTTCTTT	CASSFSMGGLLNTEAFF
TRBJ2-7	TRBV28	.	.	TGTGCCAGCAGTTTAGCGGGGGCCCACGAGCAGTACTTC	CASSLAGAHEQYF
TRBJ1-2	TRBV5-6	.	once	TGTGCCAGCAGCCTGCCCGGGACAAACAACTATGGCTACACCTTC	CASSLPGTNNYGYTF
TRBJ1-2	TRBV30	.	once	TGTGCCTGGTCAGAACAGGTGAACTATGGCTACACCTTC	CAWSEQVNYGYTF
TRBJ1-3	TRBV4-1	.	.	TGCGCCAGCAGCCAAGAGTGGCTGACAGGCCAGAGCTCTGGAAACACCATATATTTT	CASSQEWLTGQSSGNTIYF
TRBJ2-1	TRBV18	TRBD1	.	TGTGCCAGCTCACCTGCCGGACAGGCCCGGCGTGAGCAGTTCTTC	CASSPAGQARREQFF
TRBJ2-5	TRBV10-3	.	.	TGTGCCATCAGTGAGTCCTACATGGCCGAGGAGACCCAGTACTTC	CAISESYMAEETQYF
TRBJ1-1	TRBV30	.	few	TGTGCCTGTAACAGGAACACTGAAGCTTTCTTT	CACNRNTEAFF
TRBJ2-7	TRBV6-1	.	.	TGTGCCAGCACCGCAATCTCCTACGAGCAGTACTTC	CASTAISYEQYF
TRBJ2-3	TRBV7-2	TRBD2	.	TGTGCCAGCAGCTTCAGAGCGGGAGGACCCACAGATACGCAGTATTTT	CASSFRAGGPTDTQYF
TRBJ2-7	TRBV6-6	TRBD2	.	TGTGCCAGCAGTTACGCAACTAGCGGAATTACCTACGAGCAGTACTTC	CASSYATSGITYEQYF
TRBJ1-4	TRBV5-1	.	.	TGCGCCAGCGGAAACGAGGGGACTAATGAAAAACTGTTTTTT	CASGNEGTNEKLFF
TRBJ2-1	TRBV7-9	.	.	TGTGCCAGCAGCAGGGAAAGCTCCTACAATGAGCAGTTCTTC	CASSRESSYNEQFF
TRBJ1-1	TRBV7-2	.	.	TGTGCCAGCAGGCAGACACGGAACACTGAAGCTTTCTTT	CASRQTRNTEAFF
TRBJ2-2	TRBV30	TRBD1	.	TGTGCCCGCCAGGGACAGACGAACACCGGGGAGCTGTTTTTT	CARQGQTNTGELFF
TRBJ2-1	TRBV4-1	TRBD2	.	TGCGCCAGCAGCCAAGCGGTAGCGGGAGGGGTTTACAATGAGCAGTTCTTC	CASSQAVAGGVYNEQFF
TRBJ1-6	TRBV5-1	.	.	TGCGCCAGCAGCTTTAAGGACCCACAAGGATCACCCCTCCACTTT	CASSFKDPQGSPLHF
TRBJ1-2	TRBV7-9	.	.	TGTGCCAGCAGCTCCGATGGCCTCGGGCGAAACTATGGCTACACCTTC	CASSSDGLGRNYGYTF
TRBJ2-2	TRBV5-6	.	.	TGTGCCAGCAGCTTGCAGGGGTTAACGAACACCGGGGAGCTGTTTTTT	CASSLQGLTNTGELFF
TRBJ1-2	TRBV7-9	.	.	TGTGCCAGCAGAGGAGGTGGAGGCTACACCTTC	CASRGGGGYTF
TRBJ2-4	TRBV5-4	TRBD1	.	TGTGCCAGCAGCTCCCATGATTACCAACCCCCACAGGGGAAGAGGGACATTCAGTACTTC	CASSSHDYQPPQGKRDIQYF
TRBJ1-6	TRBV6-4	.	.	TGTGCCAGCAGTGAAGGCAGAAGCAATTCACCCCTCCACTTT	CASSEGRSNSPLHF